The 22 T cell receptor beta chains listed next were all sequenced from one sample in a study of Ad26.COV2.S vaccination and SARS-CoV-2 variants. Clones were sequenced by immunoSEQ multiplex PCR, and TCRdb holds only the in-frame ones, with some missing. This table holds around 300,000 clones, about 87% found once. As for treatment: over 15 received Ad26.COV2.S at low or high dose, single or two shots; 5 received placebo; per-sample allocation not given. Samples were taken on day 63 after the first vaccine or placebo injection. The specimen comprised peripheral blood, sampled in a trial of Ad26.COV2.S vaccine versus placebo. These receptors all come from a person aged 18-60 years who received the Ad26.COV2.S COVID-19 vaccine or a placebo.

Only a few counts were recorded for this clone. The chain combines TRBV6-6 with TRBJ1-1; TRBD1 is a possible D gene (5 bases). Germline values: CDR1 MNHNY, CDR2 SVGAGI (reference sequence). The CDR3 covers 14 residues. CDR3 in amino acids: CAARGRPINTEAFF. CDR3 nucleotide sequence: TGTGCGGCACGGGGCAGGCCCATTAACACTGAAGCTTTCTTT.

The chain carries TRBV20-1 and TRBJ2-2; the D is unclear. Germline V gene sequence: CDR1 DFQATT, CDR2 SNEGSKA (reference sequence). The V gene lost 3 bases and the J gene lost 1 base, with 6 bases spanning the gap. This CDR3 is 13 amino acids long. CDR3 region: CSASRGNTGELFF. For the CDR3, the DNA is TGCAGTGCTAGTCGTGGGAACACCGGGGAGCTGTTTTTT.

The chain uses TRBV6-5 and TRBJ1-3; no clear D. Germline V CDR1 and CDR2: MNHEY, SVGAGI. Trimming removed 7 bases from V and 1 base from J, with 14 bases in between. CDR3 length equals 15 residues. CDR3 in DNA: TGTGCCAGCACGAATTCGGTGGGTTCTGGAAACACCATATATTTT. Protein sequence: CASTNSVGSGNTIYF.

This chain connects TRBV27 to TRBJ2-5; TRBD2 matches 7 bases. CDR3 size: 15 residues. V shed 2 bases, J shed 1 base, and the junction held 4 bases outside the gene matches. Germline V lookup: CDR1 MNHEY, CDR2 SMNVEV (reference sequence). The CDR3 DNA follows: TGTGCCAGCAGTTTAGGGGGAGGGCTCCAAGAGACCCAGTACTTC. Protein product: CASSLGGGLQETQYF.

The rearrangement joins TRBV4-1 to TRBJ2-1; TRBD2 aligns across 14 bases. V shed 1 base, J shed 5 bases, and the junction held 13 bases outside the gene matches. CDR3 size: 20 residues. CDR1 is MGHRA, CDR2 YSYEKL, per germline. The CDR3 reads CASSQVWGLAGAAGNNEQFF. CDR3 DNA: TGCGCCAGCAGCCAAGTGTGGGGACTAGCGGGAGCGGCCGGCAACAATGAGCAGTTCTTC.

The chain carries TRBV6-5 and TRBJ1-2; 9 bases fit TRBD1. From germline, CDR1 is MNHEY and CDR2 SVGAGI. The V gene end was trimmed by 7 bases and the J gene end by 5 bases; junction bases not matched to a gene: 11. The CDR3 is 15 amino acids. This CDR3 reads CASTPSGTGWYGYTF. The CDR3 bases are TGTGCCAGCACCCCGTCCGGGACAGGGTGGTATGGCTACACCTTC.

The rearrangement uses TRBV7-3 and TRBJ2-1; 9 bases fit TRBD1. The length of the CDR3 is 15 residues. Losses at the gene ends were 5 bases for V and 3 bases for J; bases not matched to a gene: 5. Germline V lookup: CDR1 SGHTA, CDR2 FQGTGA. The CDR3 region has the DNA TGTGCCAGCAGCGTCGGGACAGGGCGCTACAATGAGCAGTTCTTC. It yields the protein CASSVGTGRYNEQFF.

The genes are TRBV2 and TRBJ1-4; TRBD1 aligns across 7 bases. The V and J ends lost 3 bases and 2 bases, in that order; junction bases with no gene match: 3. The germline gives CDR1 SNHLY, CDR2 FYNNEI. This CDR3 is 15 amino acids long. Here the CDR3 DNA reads TGTGCCAGCAGTGAGATGACAGGGACTAATGAAAAACTGTTTTTT. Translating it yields CASSEMTGTNEKLFF.

This CDR3 reads CATHTGGYSNQPQHF. Here the CDR3 DNA reads TGTGCCACCCATACAGGGGGATATAGCAATCAGCCCCAGCATTTT. V and J are TRBV15 and TRBJ1-5, with TRBD1 identical over 8 bases. Germline loops: CDR1 LNHNV, CDR2 YYDKDF (reference sequence). Trimming at V came to 8 bases and at J to 0 bases, leaving 6 bases not matched to a gene. The CDR3 has 15 residues.

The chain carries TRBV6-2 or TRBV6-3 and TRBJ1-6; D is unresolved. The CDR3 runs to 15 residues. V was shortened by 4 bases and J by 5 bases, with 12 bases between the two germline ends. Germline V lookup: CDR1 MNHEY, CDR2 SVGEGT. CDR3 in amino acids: CASSSWTDNNSPLHF. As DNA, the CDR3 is TGTGCCAGCAGTTCCTGGACGGATAATAATTCACCCCTCCACTTT.

The CDR3 loop is CASSFQGEVYGYTF. As DNA, the CDR3 is TGTGCCAGCAGTTTCCAGGGGGAAGTGTACGGCTACACCTTC. This chain connects TRBV7-2 to TRBJ1-2; 7 bases match TRBD1. With V trimmed by 6 bases and J by 8 bases, 12 bases remained unmatched. In germline, CDR1 is SGHTA, CDR2 FQGNSA. This CDR3 spans 14 amino acids.

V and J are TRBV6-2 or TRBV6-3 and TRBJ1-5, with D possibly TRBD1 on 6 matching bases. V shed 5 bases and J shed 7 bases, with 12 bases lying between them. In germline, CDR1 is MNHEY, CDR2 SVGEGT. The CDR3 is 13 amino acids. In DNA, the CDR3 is TGTGCCAGCAGTGCCTGGGGGGCCCAGCCCCAGCATTTT. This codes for CASSAWGAQPQHF.

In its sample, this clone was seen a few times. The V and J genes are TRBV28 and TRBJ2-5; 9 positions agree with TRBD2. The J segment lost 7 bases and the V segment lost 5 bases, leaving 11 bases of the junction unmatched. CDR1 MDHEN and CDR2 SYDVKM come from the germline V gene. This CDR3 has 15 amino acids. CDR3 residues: CASSRRLADLGTQYF. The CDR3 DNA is TGTGCCAGCAGTCGTAGACTAGCGGACCTCGGGACCCAGTACTTC.

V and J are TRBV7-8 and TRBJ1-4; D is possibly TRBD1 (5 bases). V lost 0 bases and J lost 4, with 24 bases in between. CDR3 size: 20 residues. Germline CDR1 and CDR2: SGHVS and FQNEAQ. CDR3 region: CASSLAFLQGSGLGNEKLFF. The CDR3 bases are TGTGCCAGCAGCTTAGCGTTCCTCCAGGGAAGTGGTCTGGGTAATGAAAAACTGTTTTTT.

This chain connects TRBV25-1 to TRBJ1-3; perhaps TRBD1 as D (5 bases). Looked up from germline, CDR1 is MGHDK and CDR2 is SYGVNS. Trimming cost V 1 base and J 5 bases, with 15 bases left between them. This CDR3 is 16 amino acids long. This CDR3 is CASSESFQGRRNTIYF. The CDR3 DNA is TGTGCCAGCAGTGAATCCTTCCAGGGACGGAGAAACACCATATATTTT.

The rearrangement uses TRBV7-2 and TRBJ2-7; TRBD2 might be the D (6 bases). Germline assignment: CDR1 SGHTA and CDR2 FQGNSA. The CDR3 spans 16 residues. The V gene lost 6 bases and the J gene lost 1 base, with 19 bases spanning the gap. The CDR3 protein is CASSHEVGRGSYEQYF. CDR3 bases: TGTGCCAGCAGTCATGAAGTGGGTCGGGGGTCCTACGAGCAGTACTTC.

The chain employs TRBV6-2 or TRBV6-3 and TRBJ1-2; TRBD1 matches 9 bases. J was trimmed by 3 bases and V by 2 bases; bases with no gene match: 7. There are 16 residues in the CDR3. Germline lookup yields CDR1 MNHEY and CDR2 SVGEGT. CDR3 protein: CASSYPSRTGDYGYTF. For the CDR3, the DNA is TGTGCCAGCAGTTACCCATCCCGGACAGGGGACTATGGCTACACCTTC.

CDR3 DNA sequence: TGTGCCAGCAGTTCATGGACTAGCGGGATCCAAGAGACCCAGTACTTC. Its translation is CASSSWTSGIQETQYF. The chain joins TRBV28 to TRBJ2-5, with TRBD2 matching 12 bases. The CDR3 runs 16 residues. The J segment lost 1 base and the V segment lost 4 bases, leaving 4 bases of the junction unmatched. Germline assignment: CDR1 MDHEN and CDR2 SYDVKM.

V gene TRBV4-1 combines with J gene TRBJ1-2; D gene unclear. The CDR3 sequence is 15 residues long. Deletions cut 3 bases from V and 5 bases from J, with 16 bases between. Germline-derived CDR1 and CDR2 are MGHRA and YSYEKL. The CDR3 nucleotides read TGCGCCAGCAGCCACTCCGAAGGAGTCTCATATGGCTACACCTTC. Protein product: CASSHSEGVSYGYTF.

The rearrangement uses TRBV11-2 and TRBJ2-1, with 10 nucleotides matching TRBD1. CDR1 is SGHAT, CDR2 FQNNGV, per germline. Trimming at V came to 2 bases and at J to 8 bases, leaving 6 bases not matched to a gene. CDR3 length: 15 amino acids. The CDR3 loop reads CASSLQGTGVYEQFF. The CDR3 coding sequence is TGTGCCAGCAGCTTACAGGGGACAGGGGTCTATGAGCAGTTCTTC. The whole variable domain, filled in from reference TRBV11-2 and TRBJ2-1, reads EAGVAQSPRYKIIEKRQSVAFWCNPISGHATLYWYQQILGQGPKLLIQFQNNGVVDDSQLPKDRFSAERLKGVDSTLKIQPAKLEDSAVYLCASSLQGTGVYEQFFGPGTRLTVL.

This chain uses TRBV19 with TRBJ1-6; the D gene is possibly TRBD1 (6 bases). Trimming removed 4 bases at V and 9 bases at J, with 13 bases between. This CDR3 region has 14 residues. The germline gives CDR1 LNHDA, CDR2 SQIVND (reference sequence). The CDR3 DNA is TGTGCCAGTAGTAACAGGGTGGAGAGTTCACCCCTCCACTTT. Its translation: CASSNRVESSPLHF.

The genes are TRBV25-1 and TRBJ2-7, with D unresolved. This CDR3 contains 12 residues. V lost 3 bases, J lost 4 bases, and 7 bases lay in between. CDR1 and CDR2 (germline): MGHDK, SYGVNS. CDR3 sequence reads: CASSDDGYEQYF. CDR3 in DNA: TGTGCCAGCAGTGACGATGGATACGAGCAGTACTTC.